Listed below are T cell receptor beta chains from one sample, sequenced in a study of T cells in Graves' hyperthyroidism and ophthalmopathy. TCRdb itself ran the multiplex PCR reads through MiXCR, one entry per CDR3 protein. The sample shows roughly 360,000 distinct CDR3 sequences, roughly 12% of them seen only once. Material: blood. These receptors originate from a man between 25 and 39 years old with Graves' hyperthyroidism that later progressed to Graves' ophthalmopathy. CDR3s include the opening cysteine and the closing phenylalanine or tryptophan. The D gene is left open where the match is weak. Only some rows state a clone size, as once, few, many or a class for expanded clones.

CDR3 protein: CASSEQGAGNSPLHF
CDR3 DNA: TGTGCCAGCAGCGAACAGGGGGCTGGTAATTCACCCCTCCACTTT
D gene: TRBD1
clone size: -
J gene: TRBJ1-6
V gene: TRBV9

CDR3 protein: CASSYSYQGQETQYF
CDR3 DNA: TGTGCCAGCAGTTACTCGTATCAGGGGCAAGAGACCCAGTACTTC
D gene: -
clone size: many
J gene: TRBJ2-5
V gene: TRBV6-5

CDR3 protein: CASSTTGLYEQYF
CDR3 DNA: TGTGCCAGCAGCACAACAGGGCTCTACGAGCAGTACTTC
D gene: -
clone size: many
J gene: TRBJ2-7
V gene: TRBV11-3

CDR3 protein: CSARTGLVLTF
CDR3 DNA: TGCAGTGCGCGGACGGGTCTCGTCCTGACTTTC
D gene: -
clone size: many
J gene: TRBJ2-6
V gene: TRBV20-1

CDR3 protein: CASSLRQGLINQPQHF
CDR3 DNA: TGTGCCAGCAGTTTACGGCAGGGCCTTATCAATCAGCCCCAGCATTTT
D gene: -
clone size: many
J gene: TRBJ1-5
V gene: TRBV28

CDR3 protein: CASSFGGLSYRNTEAFF
CDR3 DNA: TGTGCCAGCAGTTTCGGTGGACTGTCCTACCGGAACACTGAAGCTTTCTTT
D gene: -
clone size: many
J gene: TRBJ1-1
V gene: TRBV12-3/TRBV12-4

CDR3 protein: CASSAFEQGETEAFF
CDR3 DNA: TGTGCCAGCAGCGCCTTCGAACAGGGGGAGACTGAAGCTTTCTTT
D gene: TRBD1
clone size: -
J gene: TRBJ1-1
V gene: TRBV6-1

CDR3 protein: CASSPVEGAANEQFF
CDR3 DNA: TGTGCCAGCAGCCCGGTGGAGGGGGCGGCAAATGAGCAGTTCTTC
D gene: -
clone size: many
J gene: TRBJ2-1
V gene: TRBV7-9

CDR3 protein: CASSLPTGGSGNTIYF
CDR3 DNA: TGTGCCAGCAGTTTACCCACAGGGGGCTCGGGAAACACCATATATTTT
D gene: TRBD1
clone size: many
J gene: TRBJ1-3
V gene: TRBV12-3/TRBV12-4

CDR3 protein: CATSRGVGTDLGSNQPQHF
CDR3 DNA: TGTGCCACCAGCAGAGGAGTAGGAACTGATTTGGGAAGCAATCAGCCCCAGCATTTT
D gene: -
clone size: few
J gene: TRBJ1-5
V gene: TRBV15

CDR3 protein: CASSLKNRGRYGYTF
CDR3 DNA: TGTGCCAGCAGCTTAAAGAACAGGGGGCGATATGGCTACACCTTC
D gene: TRBD1
clone size: many
J gene: TRBJ1-2
V gene: TRBV7-3

CDR3 protein: CASSDPGQGAHQPQHF
CDR3 DNA: TGTGCCAGCAGTGACCCGGGACAGGGGGCCCATCAGCCCCAGCATTTT
D gene: TRBD1
clone size: many
J gene: TRBJ1-5
V gene: TRBV6-1

CDR3 protein: CASTGTGEKLFF
CDR3 DNA: TGTGCCAGCACCGGAACAGGGGAAAAACTGTTTTTT
D gene: -
clone size: many
J gene: TRBJ1-4
V gene: TRBV12-3/TRBV12-4

CDR3 protein: CSARGDRVNTEAFF
CDR3 DNA: TGCAGTGCTAGGGGGGACAGGGTGAACACTGAAGCTTTCTTT
D gene: TRBD1
clone size: many
J gene: TRBJ1-1
V gene: TRBV20-1

CDR3 protein: CATSTGQGRSGANVLTF
CDR3 DNA: TGTGCCACCAGCACGGGACAGGGCCGCTCTGGGGCCAACGTCCTGACTTTC
D gene: TRBD1
clone size: few
J gene: TRBJ2-6
V gene: TRBV15

CDR3 protein: CASSHSARRNEKLFF
CDR3 DNA: TGTGCCAGCAGCCATTCTGCCCGCCGTAATGAAAAACTGTTTTTT
D gene: -
clone size: -
J gene: TRBJ1-4
V gene: TRBV3-1

CDR3 protein: CASSQDWTAATQYF
CDR3 DNA: TGTGCCAGCAGCCAAGATTGGACCGCGGCCACGCAGTATTTT
D gene: -
clone size: many
J gene: TRBJ2-3
V gene: TRBV3-1

CDR3 protein: CASSQDLVQPQHF
CDR3 DNA: TGTGCCAGCAGCCAAGATCTAGTTCAGCCCCAGCATTTT
D gene: -
clone size: few
J gene: TRBJ1-5
V gene: TRBV3-1

CDR3 protein: CASSQYTGGGFYEQYF
CDR3 DNA: TGCGCCAGCAGCCAATACACAGGGGGAGGTTTTTACGAGCAGTACTTC
D gene: TRBD1
clone size: few
J gene: TRBJ2-7
V gene: TRBV4-1

CDR3 protein: CASRSLAGEETQYF
CDR3 DNA: TGCGCCAGCCGATCACTAGCGGGGGAGGAGACCCAGTACTTC
D gene: TRBD2
clone size: -
J gene: TRBJ2-5
V gene: TRBV10-2

CDR3 protein: CASSFQGNTEASF
CDR3 DNA: TGTGCCAGCAGCTTCCAAGGGAACACTGAAGCTTCCTTT
D gene: -
clone size: -
J gene: TRBJ1-1
V gene: TRBV7-2

CDR3 protein: CASRLGGNEQFF
CDR3 DNA: TGTGCCAGCAGACTTGGGGGGAATGAGCAGTTCTTC
D gene: -
clone size: many
J gene: TRBJ2-1
V gene: TRBV28

CDR3 protein: CASSERQGGQPQHF
CDR3 DNA: TGTGCCAGCAGTGAACGACAGGGCGGACAGCCCCAGCATTTT
D gene: TRBD1
clone size: few
J gene: TRBJ1-5
V gene: TRBV6-1

CDR3 protein: CASGLVLGASYEQYF
CDR3 DNA: TGTGCTAGTGGTTTGGTACTAGGGGCCTCCTACGAGCAGTACTTC
D gene: -
clone size: few
J gene: TRBJ2-7
V gene: TRBV12-5

CDR3 protein: CASSEETTDRQYF
CDR3 DNA: TGTGCCAGCAGTGAAGAAACCACAGATAGGCAGTATTTT
D gene: -
clone size: once
J gene: TRBJ2-3
V gene: TRBV6-1

CDR3 protein: CATSDRWDTGNQPQHF
CDR3 DNA: TGTGCCACCAGTGACCGCTGGGACACGGGCAATCAGCCCCAGCATTTT
D gene: -
clone size: many
J gene: TRBJ1-5
V gene: TRBV24-1

CDR3 protein: CASSEQGAYEQYF
CDR3 DNA: TGCGCCAGCAGCGAACAGGGGGCCTACGAGCAGTACTTC
D gene: TRBD1
clone size: -
J gene: TRBJ2-7
V gene: TRBV5-1

CDR3 protein: CASGIQGSNTEAFF
CDR3 DNA: TGTGCCAGTGGCATTCAGGGCAGCAACACTGAAGCTTTCTTT
D gene: -
clone size: -
J gene: TRBJ1-1
V gene: TRBV19

CDR3 protein: CASSRGRELFF
CDR3 DNA: TGTGCCAGCAGCAGGGGCCGGGAGCTGTTTTTT
D gene: -
clone size: many
J gene: TRBJ2-2
V gene: TRBV28

CDR3 protein: CASSSDRVYEQYF
CDR3 DNA: TGCGCCAGCAGCTCGGACAGGGTCTACGAGCAGTACTTC
D gene: TRBD1
clone size: many
J gene: TRBJ2-7
V gene: TRBV5-1

CDR3 protein: CASSPPRTLNTEAFF
CDR3 DNA: TGTGCCAGCAGCCCCCCCAGGACCCTGAACACTGAAGCTTTCTTT
D gene: -
clone size: many
J gene: TRBJ1-1
V gene: TRBV7-6

CDR3 protein: CSARGGQGPTSNTEAFF
CDR3 DNA: TGCAGTGCTAGAGGGGGACAGGGGCCAACATCGAACACTGAAGCTTTCTTT
D gene: TRBD1
clone size: many
J gene: TRBJ1-1
V gene: TRBV20-1

CDR3 protein: CSARDTGQGIANEQFF
CDR3 DNA: TGCAGTGCTAGAGATACGGGACAGGGAATAGCCAATGAGCAGTTCTTC
D gene: TRBD1
clone size: many
J gene: TRBJ2-1
V gene: TRBV20-1

CDR3 protein: CASSPGQDYEQYF
CDR3 DNA: TGTGCCAGCTCACCGGGACAGGACTACGAGCAGTACTTC
D gene: TRBD1
clone size: many
J gene: TRBJ2-7
V gene: TRBV18

CDR3 protein: CASSFTGENSGNTIYF
CDR3 DNA: TGTGCCAGCAGTTTTACAGGGGAGAACTCTGGAAACACCATATATTTT
D gene: TRBD1
clone size: many
J gene: TRBJ1-3
V gene: TRBV12-3/TRBV12-4

CDR3 protein: CASSPGGGTAGTYGYTF
CDR3 DNA: TGTGCCAGCAGCCCAGGTGGGGGGACAGCGGGTACCTATGGCTACACCTTC
D gene: TRBD1
clone size: many
J gene: TRBJ1-2
V gene: TRBV7-2

CDR3 protein: CASSYNRVTEAFF
CDR3 DNA: TGTGCCAGCAGTTACAACCGGGTTACTGAAGCTTTCTTT
D gene: -
clone size: many
J gene: TRBJ1-1
V gene: TRBV6-5

CDR3 protein: CASSPGQFGNQPQHF
CDR3 DNA: TGTGCCAGCAGCCCCGGACAATTTGGCAATCAGCCCCAGCATTTT
D gene: -
clone size: -
J gene: TRBJ1-5
V gene: TRBV6-1

CDR3 protein: CASSPDREYNQPQHF
CDR3 DNA: TGTGCCAGCAGCCCTGACAGGGAATACAATCAGCCCCAGCATTTT
D gene: TRBD1
clone size: few
J gene: TRBJ1-5
V gene: TRBV6-1

CDR3 protein: CASSSQGGALHGYTF
CDR3 DNA: TGTGCCAGCAGCTCCCAGGGGGGGGCGTTACATGGCTACACCTTC
D gene: TRBD1
clone size: many
J gene: TRBJ1-2
V gene: TRBV7-9

CDR3 protein: CASSLPGTGVSYEQYF
CDR3 DNA: TGTGCCAGCAGCTTGCCCGGGACAGGGGTCTCCTACGAGCAGTACTTC
D gene: TRBD1
clone size: -
J gene: TRBJ2-7
V gene: TRBV5-5

CDR3 protein: CASSELAQETQYF
CDR3 DNA: TGCGCCAGCAGTGAACTAGCCCAAGAGACCCAGTACTTC
D gene: -
clone size: few
J gene: TRBJ2-5
V gene: TRBV10-1

CDR3 protein: CASSVCTNQPQHF
CDR3 DNA: TGCGCCAGCAGTGTTTGCACAAATCAGCCCCAGCATTTT
D gene: -
clone size: -
J gene: TRBJ1-5
V gene: TRBV10-1

CDR3 protein: CASRGPGGYGNTIYF
CDR3 DNA: TGTGCCAGCAGAGGCCCAGGGGGCTACGGAAACACCATATATTTT
D gene: TRBD1
clone size: -
J gene: TRBJ1-3
V gene: TRBV9

CDR3 protein: CASSPWASDYEQYF
CDR3 DNA: TGTGCCAGCAGCCCGTGGGCCTCGGACTACGAGCAGTACTTC
D gene: -
clone size: -
J gene: TRBJ2-7
V gene: TRBV5-4

CDR3 protein: CASSERQATNEKLFF
CDR3 DNA: TGTGCCAGCAGCGAAAGACAGGCAACTAATGAAAAACTGTTTTTT
D gene: -
clone size: many
J gene: TRBJ1-4
V gene: TRBV2

CDR3 protein: CASSYSGLSYEQYF
CDR3 DNA: TGTGCCAGCAGTTACTCGGGATTATCCTACGAGCAGTACTTC
D gene: -
clone size: many
J gene: TRBJ2-7
V gene: TRBV6-6

CDR3 protein: CASRTGTLNEKLFF
CDR3 DNA: TGTGCCAGCAGGACCGGGACGCTGAATGAAAAACTGTTTTTT
D gene: -
clone size: -
J gene: TRBJ1-4
V gene: TRBV6-1